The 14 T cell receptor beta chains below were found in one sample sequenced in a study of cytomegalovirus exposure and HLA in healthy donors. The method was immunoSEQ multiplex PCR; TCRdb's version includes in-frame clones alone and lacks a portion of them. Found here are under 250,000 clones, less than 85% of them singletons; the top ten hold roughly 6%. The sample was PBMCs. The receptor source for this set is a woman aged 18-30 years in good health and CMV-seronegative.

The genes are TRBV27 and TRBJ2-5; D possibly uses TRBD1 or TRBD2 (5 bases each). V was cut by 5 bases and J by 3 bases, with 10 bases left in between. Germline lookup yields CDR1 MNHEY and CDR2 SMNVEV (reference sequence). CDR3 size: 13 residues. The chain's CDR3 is CASSLRGEETQYF. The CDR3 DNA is TGTGCCAGCAGTCTTCGAGGGGAAGAGACCCAGTACTTC.

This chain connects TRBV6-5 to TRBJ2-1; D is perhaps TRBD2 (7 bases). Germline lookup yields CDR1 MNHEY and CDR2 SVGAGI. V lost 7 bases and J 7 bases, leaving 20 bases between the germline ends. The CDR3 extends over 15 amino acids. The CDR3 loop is CASKVGGGSQNEQFF. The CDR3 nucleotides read TGTGCCAGCAAAGTAGGGGGGGGCTCTCAGAATGAGCAGTTCTTC.

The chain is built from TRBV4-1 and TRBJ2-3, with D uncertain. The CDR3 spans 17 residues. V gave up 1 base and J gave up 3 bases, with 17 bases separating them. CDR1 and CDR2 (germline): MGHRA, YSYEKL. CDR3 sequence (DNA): TGCGCCAGCAGCCAAGGGGCAACAGCCACTCCGACAGATACGCAGTATTTT. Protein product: CASSQGATATPTDTQYF.

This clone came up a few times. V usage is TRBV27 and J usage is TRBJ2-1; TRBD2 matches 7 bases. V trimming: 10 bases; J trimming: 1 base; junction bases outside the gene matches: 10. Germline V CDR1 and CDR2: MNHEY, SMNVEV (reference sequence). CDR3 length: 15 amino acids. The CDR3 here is CATRVLAVSYNEQFF. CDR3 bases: TGTGCCACCAGGGTTCTAGCGGTATCCTACAATGAGCAGTTCTTC.

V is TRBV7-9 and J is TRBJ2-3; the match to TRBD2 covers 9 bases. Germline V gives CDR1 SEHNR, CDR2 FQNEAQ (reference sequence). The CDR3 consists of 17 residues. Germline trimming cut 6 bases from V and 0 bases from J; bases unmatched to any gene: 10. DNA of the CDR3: TGTGCCAGCAGTCCGGGACTAGCCGGGTTTAGCACAGATACGCAGTATTTT. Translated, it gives CASSPGLAGFSTDTQYF. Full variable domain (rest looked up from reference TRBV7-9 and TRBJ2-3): DTGVSQNPRHKITKRGQNVTFRCDPISEHNRLYWYRQTLGQGPEFLTYFQNEAQLEKSRLLSDRFSAERPKGSFSTLEIQRTEQGDSAMYLCASSPGLAGFSTDTQYFGPGTRLTVL.

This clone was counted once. The CDR3 DNA is TGTGCCAGCAGCTTCTTCGGGGCCCAGTACTTC. It encodes CASSFFGAQYF. The V gene is TRBV5-6, the J gene TRBJ2-5; tentative D call: TRBD2 (5 bases). This CDR3 is 11 amino acids long. V dropped 2 bases and J dropped 9 bases, with 8 bases sitting between them. Germline V gene lookup returns CDR1 SGHDT and CDR2 YYEEEE.

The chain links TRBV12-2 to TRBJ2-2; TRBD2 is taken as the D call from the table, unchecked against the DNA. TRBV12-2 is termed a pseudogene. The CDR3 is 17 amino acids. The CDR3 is CASRLDPNTSDTGELFF. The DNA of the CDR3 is TGTGCAAGTCGCTTAGACCCCAATACGTCGGACACCGGGGAGCTGTTTTTT.

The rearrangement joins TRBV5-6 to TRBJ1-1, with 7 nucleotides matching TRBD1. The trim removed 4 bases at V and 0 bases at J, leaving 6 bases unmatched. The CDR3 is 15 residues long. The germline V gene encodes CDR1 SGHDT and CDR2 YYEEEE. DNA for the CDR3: TGTGCCAGCAGCGATACAGGGGTTTTGAACACTGAAGCTTTCTTT. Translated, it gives CASSDTGVLNTEAFF.

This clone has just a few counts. As DNA, the CDR3 is TGTGCCAGCAGTTTAAAGAACTATGGCTACACCTTC. Its protein product is CASSLKNYGYTF. The chain employs TRBV28 and TRBJ1-2; D is undetermined. Deletions cut 2 bases from V and 2 bases from J, with 3 bases between. This CDR3 spans 12 amino acids. Germline assignment: CDR1 MDHEN and CDR2 SYDVKM.

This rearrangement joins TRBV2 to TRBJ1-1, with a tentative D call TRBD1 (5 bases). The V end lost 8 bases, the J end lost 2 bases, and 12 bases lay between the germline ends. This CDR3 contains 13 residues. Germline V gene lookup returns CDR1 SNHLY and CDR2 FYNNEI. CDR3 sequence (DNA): TGTGCCAGCCGCACGACAGTAAACACTGAAGCTTTCTTT. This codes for CASRTTVNTEAFF.

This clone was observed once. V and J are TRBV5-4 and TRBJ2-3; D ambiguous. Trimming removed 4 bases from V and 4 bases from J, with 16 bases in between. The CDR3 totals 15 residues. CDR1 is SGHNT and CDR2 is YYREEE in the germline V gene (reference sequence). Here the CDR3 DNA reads TGTGCCAGCAGCCAACAGTCGGAAAGAGCAGATACGCAGTATTTT. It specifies CASSQQSERADTQYF.

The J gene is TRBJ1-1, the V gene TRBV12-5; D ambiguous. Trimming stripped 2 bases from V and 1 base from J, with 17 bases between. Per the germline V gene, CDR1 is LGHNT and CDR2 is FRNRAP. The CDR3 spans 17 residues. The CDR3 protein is CASGLILGPGKNTEAFF. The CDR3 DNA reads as TGTGCTAGTGGTTTGATCCTCGGACCTGGAAAGAACACTGAAGCTTTCTTT.

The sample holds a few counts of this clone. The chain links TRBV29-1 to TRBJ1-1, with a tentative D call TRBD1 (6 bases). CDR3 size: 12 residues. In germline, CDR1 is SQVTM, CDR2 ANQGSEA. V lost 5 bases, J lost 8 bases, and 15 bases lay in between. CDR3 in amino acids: CSVPRPGAEAFF. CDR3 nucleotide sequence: TGCAGCGTTCCTCGGCCAGGGGCGGAAGCTTTCTTT.

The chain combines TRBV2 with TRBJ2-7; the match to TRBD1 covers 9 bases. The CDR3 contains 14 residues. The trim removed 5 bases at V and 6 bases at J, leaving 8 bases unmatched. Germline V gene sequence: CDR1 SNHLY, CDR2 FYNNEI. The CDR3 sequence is CASSKQGASGEQYF. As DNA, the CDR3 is TGTGCCAGCAGTAAACAGGGGGCGTCGGGCGAGCAGTACTTC.